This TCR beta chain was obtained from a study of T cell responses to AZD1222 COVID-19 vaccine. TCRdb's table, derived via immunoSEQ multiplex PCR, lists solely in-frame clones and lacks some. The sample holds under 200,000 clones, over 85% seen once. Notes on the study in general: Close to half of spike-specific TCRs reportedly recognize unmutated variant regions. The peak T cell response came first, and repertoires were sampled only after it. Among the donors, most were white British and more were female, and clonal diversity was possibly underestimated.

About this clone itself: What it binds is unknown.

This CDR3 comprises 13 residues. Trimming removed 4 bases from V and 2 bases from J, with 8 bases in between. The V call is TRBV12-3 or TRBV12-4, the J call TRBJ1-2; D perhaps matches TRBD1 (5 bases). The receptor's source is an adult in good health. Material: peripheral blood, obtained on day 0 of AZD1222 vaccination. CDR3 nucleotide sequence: TGTGCCAGCAGTTCGCAGGGAAACTATGGCTACACCTTC. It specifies CASSSQGNYGYTF.